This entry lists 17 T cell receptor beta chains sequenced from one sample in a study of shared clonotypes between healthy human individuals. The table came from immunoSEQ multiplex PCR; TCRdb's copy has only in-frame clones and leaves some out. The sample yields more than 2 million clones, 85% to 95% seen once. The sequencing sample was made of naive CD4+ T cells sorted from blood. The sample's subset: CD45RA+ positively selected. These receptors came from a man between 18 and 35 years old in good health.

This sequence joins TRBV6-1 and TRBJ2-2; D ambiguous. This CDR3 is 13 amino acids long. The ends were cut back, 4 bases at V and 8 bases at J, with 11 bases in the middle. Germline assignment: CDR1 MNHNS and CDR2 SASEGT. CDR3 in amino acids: CASSVVISGELFF. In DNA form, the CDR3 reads TGTGCCAGCAGTGTGGTTATTTCGGGGGAGCTGTTTTTT.

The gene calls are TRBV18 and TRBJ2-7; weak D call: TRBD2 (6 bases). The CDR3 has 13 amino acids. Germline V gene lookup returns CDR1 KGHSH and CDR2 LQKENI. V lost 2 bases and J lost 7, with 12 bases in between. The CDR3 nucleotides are TGTGCCAGCTCACCAAACACCCGGGGGGAGCAGTACTTC. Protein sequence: CASSPNTRGEQYF.

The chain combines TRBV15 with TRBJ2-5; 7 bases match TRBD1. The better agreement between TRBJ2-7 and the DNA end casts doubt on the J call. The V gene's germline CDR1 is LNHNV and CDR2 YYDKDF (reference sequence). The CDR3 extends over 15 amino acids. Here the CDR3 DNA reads TGTGCCACCAGCAGAGATCTAGACAGGGCCCACGAGCAGTACTTC. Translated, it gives CATSRDLDRAHEQYF.

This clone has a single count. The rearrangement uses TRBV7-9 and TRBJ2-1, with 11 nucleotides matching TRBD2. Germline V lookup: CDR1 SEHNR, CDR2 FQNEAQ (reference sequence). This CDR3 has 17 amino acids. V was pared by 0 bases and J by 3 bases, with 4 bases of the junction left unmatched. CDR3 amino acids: CASSLAPGLAVYNEQFF. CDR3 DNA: TGTGCCAGCAGCTTAGCGCCGGGACTAGCGGTCTACAATGAGCAGTTCTTC.

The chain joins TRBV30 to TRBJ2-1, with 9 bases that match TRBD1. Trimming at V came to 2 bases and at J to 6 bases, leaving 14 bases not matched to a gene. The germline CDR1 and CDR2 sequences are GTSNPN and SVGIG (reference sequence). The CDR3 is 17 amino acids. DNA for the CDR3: TGTGCCTGGAGTACGGACAGGGGCGCTTTCTTTCGCAATGAGCAGTTCTTC. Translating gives CAWSTDRGAFFRNEQFF.

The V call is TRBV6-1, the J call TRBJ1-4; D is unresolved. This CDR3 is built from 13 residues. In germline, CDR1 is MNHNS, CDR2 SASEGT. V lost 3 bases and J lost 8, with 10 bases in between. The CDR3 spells CASSDELSEKLFF. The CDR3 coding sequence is TGTGCCAGCAGTGATGAGTTGTCGGAAAAACTGTTTTTT.

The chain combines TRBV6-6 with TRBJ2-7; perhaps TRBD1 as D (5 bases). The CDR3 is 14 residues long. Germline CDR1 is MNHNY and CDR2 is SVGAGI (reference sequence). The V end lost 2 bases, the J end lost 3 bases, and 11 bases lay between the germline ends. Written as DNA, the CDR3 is TGTGCCAGCAGTTACAGGGCAGGGCACTACGAGCAGTACTTC. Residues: CASSYRAGHYEQYF.

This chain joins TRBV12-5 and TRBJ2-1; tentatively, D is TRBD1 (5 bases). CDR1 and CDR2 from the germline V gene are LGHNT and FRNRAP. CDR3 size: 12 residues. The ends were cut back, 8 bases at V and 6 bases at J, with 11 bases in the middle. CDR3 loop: CASLAGRNEQFF. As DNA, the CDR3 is TGTGCTAGTCTCGCAGGGCGCAATGAGCAGTTCTTC.

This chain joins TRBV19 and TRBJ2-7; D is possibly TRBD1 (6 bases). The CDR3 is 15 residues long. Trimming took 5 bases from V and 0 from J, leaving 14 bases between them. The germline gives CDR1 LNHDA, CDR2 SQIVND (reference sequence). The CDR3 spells CASSDPRGFSYEQYF. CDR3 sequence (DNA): TGTGCCAGTAGTGATCCCAGGGGATTCTCCTACGAGCAGTACTTC.

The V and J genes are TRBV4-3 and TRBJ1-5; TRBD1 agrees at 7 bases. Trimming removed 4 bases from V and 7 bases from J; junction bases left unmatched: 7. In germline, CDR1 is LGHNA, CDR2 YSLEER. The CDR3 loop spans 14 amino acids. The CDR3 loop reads CASSPATGNQPQHF. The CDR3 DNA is TGCGCCAGCAGCCCCGCGACAGGGAACCAGCCCCAGCATTTT.

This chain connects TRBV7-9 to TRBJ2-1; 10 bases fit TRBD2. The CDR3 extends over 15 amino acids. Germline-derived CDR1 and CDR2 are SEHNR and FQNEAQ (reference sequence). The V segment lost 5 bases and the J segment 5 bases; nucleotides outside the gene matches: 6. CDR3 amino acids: CASSPGLAQHNEQFF. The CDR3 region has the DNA TGTGCCAGCAGCCCGGGACTAGCGCAACACAATGAGCAGTTCTTC.

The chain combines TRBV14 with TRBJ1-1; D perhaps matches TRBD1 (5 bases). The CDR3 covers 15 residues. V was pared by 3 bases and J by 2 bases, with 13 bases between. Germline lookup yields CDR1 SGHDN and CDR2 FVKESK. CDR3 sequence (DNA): TGTGCCAGCAGCCAGATCGGCAGGGTTAACACTGAAGCTTTCTTT. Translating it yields CASSQIGRVNTEAFF.

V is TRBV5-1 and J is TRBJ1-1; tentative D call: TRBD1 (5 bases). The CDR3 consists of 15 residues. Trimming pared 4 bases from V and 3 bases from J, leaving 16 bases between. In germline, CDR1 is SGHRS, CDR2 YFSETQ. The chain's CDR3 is CASSLGRGWDTEAFF. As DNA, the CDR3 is TGCGCCAGCAGCCTCGGCCGGGGGTGGGACACTGAAGCTTTCTTT.

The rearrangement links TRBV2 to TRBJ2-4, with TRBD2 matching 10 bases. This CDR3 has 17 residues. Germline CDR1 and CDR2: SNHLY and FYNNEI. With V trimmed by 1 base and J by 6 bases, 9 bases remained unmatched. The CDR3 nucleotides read TGTGCCAGCAGTGAAGGGCAGGGGGGACTAGCGAGAAACATTCAGTACTTC. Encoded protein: CASSEGQGGLARNIQYF.

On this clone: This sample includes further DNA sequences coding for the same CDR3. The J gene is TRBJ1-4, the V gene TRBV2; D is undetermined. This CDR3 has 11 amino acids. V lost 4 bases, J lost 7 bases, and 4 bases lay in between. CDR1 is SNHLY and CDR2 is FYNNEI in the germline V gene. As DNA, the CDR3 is TGTGCCAGCAGTGTAGTTGAAAAACTGTTTTTT. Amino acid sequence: CASSVVEKLFF.

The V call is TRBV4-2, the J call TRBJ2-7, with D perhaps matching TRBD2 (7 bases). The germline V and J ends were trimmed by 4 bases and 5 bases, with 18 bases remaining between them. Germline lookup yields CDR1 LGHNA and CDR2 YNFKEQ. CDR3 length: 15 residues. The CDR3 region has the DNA TGTGCCAGCAGCCGTGAGGGGGGGTTCCCCAACGAGCAGTACTTC. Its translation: CASSREGGFPNEQYF.

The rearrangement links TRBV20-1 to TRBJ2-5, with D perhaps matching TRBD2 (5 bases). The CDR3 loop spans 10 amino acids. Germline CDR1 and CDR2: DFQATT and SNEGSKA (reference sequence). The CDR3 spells CGAAQETQYF. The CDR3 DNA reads TGCGGAGCGGCCCAAGAGACCCAGTACTTC.